This T cell receptor (beta chain) stems from a study of blood T cell repertoires in COVID-19. The CDR3 is 15 amino acids. V shed 0 bases and J shed 3 bases, with 14 bases lying between them. CDR1 and CDR2 (germline): GTSNPN, SVGIG (reference sequence). This clone was seen only once. The method was immunoSEQ multiplex PCR; TCRdb's version includes in-frame clones alone and lacks a portion of them. The sample lists over 200,000 clones, 70% to 90% occurring once. Sequences were obtained from peripheral blood. The rearrangement links TRBV30 to TRBJ1-2; D gene uncertain. This TCR came from a man between 35 and 55 years old with acute or convalescent COVID-19. CDR3 sequence reads: CAWSVGGGMDYGYTF. Here the CDR3 DNA reads TGTGCCTGGAGTGTAGGTGGAGGGATGGACTATGGCTACACCTTC.